This paragraph covers one T cell receptor (beta chain) sequence. This sample is part of a study of STAT5B mutations in CD4+ large granular lymphocyte leukemia. Measured with immunoSEQ multiplex PCR; TCRdb has only the in-frame clones, and not every one. This sample carries around 33,000 clones, 70% to 85% of them seen once, and the ten largest clones take 2.1%. Germline V gives CDR1 LGHNA, CDR2 YNFKEQ. Trimming removed 4 bases from V and 2 bases from J; junction bases left unmatched: 14. The CDR3 length is 18 residues. The TCR was taken from a human donor in good health. The sequencing input was CD4+ T cells from blood buffy coats. The chain links TRBV4-2 to TRBJ2-5; 9 bases line up with TRBD2. DNA for the CDR3: TGTGCCAGCAGCCTAAGAAAACTGTCGGGACTAGCACAAGAGACCCAGTACTTC. As protein: CASSLRKLSGLAQETQYF.